A single sample gave rise to the 26 T cell receptor beta chains below, sequenced in a study of T-cell reconstitution after alpha-beta-depleted transplantation in children. Researchers prepared the TCRbeta library using unique molecular identifiers, the study reports. TCRdb recomputed calls from the PCR reads with MiXCR, one row per CDR3 protein. The sample consists of approximately 93,000 distinct CDR3 sequences, roughly 8.8% of them appearing once. The sample consisted of PBMCs from the stem cell graft donor, taken from the stem cell graft. The receptor set was obtained from a human donor who donated a stem cell graft to a child with congenital amegakaryocytic thrombocytopenia.

This clonotype was counted many times. V is TRBV12-3 or TRBV12-4 and J is TRBJ1-5; the D gene is possibly TRBD1 (5 bases). The CDR3 contains 13 residues. Trimming left V 3 bases short and J 7 bases short, with 10 bases between. The CDR3 DNA reads TGTGCCAGCAGTTTGGGGGAGAGGCAGCCCCAGCATTTT. This codes for CASSLGERQPQHF.

This clonotype has a count of ten or more. The rearrangement links TRBV12-3 or TRBV12-4 to TRBJ1-2, with D maybe TRBD1 (6 bases). CDR3 length: 15 amino acids. Between the trimmed V and J ends, which lost 5 bases and 2 bases, there was a span of 15 bases. The CDR3 loop is CASSPGQLRNYGYTF. The CDR3 nucleotides are TGTGCCAGCAGTCCCGGACAGCTTAGAAACTATGGCTACACCTTC.

The sample holds many counts of this clonotype. The chain joins TRBV5-1 to TRBJ2-5, with D perhaps TRBD2 (6 bases). Germline V gene data show CDR1 as SGHRS and CDR2 as YFSETQ. The germline V and J ends were trimmed by 0 bases and 1 base, with 10 bases remaining between them. This CDR3 has 15 residues. CDR3 coding DNA: TGCGCCAGCAGCTTGGTCGCGGGACCCCAAGAGACCCAGTACTTC. Translation: CASSLVAGPQETQYF.

Of note for this clonotype: At one boundary the junction diverges from the germline segment, which might be a read error. V gene TRBV20-1 combines with J gene TRBJ1-1; unclear D gene. The CDR3 loop spans 13 amino acids. Germline CDR1 is DFQATT and CDR2 is SNEGSKA (reference sequence). In DNA, the CDR3 is TGCAGTGCTGCCCGGCAGCAGAACACTGAAGCTTTCTTC. Translation gives CSAARQQNTEAFF.

This clonotype was observed at least ten times. The rearrangement links TRBV20-1 to TRBJ2-1; 7 bases are a match to TRBD2. The CDR3 contains 15 residues. V trimming: 2 bases; J trimming: 5 bases; junction bases outside the gene matches: 9. In germline, CDR1 is DFQATT, CDR2 SNEGSKA (reference sequence). The CDR3 sequence is CSARWSAGVDNEQFF. CDR3 nucleotides: TGCAGTGCTAGATGGTCCGCGGGAGTCGACAATGAGCAGTTCTTC.

Many counts were recorded for this clonotype. The J gene is TRBJ1-6, the V gene TRBV5-5, with a possible D match to TRBD1 (6 bases). V was trimmed by 4 bases and J by 8 bases, leaving 16 bases between them. The CDR3 consists of 15 residues. In germline, CDR1 is SGHKS, CDR2 YYEKEE (reference sequence). CDR3 sequence (DNA): TGTGCCAGCAGCCGAACACAGGGTTCGCATTCACCCCTCCACTTT. Encoded protein: CASSRTQGSHSPLHF.

The V call is TRBV20-1, the J call TRBJ2-7; unclear D gene. From germline, CDR1 is DFQATT and CDR2 SNEGSKA (reference sequence). The CDR3 is made up of 14 amino acids. Trimming pared 0 bases from V and 5 bases from J, leaving 14 bases between. The CDR3, as DNA: TGCAGTGCTAGAGATGTAGCCAGTCGGAACGAGCAGTACTTC. Amino acid sequence: CSARDVASRNEQYF.

This clonotype was seen at least ten times. For the CDR3, the DNA is TGCGCCAGCGGCAGGACTAGCGGGAGTTCCTACAATGAGCAGTTCTTC. Its protein is CASGRTSGSSYNEQFF. The rearrangement joins TRBV5-1 to TRBJ2-1; 13 bases agree with TRBD2. Germline CDR1 is SGHRS and CDR2 is YFSETQ. V was pared by 7 bases and J by 1 base, with 5 bases of the junction left unmatched. The CDR3 loop spans 16 amino acids.

This clonotype has at least ten counts. The chain carries TRBV20-1 and TRBJ2-1, with a possible D match to TRBD2 (6 bases). Germline lookup yields CDR1 DFQATT and CDR2 SNEGSKA (reference sequence). Trimming removed 1 base from V and 3 bases from J, with 10 bases in between. This CDR3 contains 14 residues. CDR3 region: CSARGDSYYNEQFF. The CDR3 nucleotides read TGCAGTGCTAGAGGGGACTCTTACTACAATGAGCAGTTCTTC.

This clonotype was observed many times. The chain combines TRBV7-6 with TRBJ2-2; possible D gene TRBD1, 6 bases. The ends were cut back, 2 bases at V and 6 bases at J, with 7 bases in the middle. The germline gives CDR1 SGHVS, CDR2 FNYEAQ. The CDR3 is 13 amino acids. CDR3 bases: TGTGCCAGCAGCTTAACAGGGTCCGGGGAGCTGTTTTTT. Protein product: CASSLTGSGELFF.

This clonotype showed up many times. V gene TRBV7-2 combines with J gene TRBJ2-3, with D maybe TRBD1 (6 bases). From germline, CDR1 is SGHTA and CDR2 FQGNSA. Trimming removed 5 bases from V and 0 bases from J, with 9 bases in between. The CDR3 length is 14 residues. The CDR3 region has the DNA TGTGCCAGCAGCCCAGGACAGAGCACAGATACGCAGTATTTT. This translates into CASSPGQSTDTQYF.

The chain has TRBV6-1 and TRBJ1-1; TRBD1 might be the D (6 bases). V lost 6 bases to trimming and J lost 4 bases, with 18 bases between them. Germline V gene lookup returns CDR1 MNHNS and CDR2 SASEGT. The CDR3 is made up of 15 amino acids. The CDR3 is CASSLGQTWATEAFF. The CDR3 DNA sequence: TGTGCCAGCAGCTTGGGACAAACCTGGGCCACTGAAGCTTTCTTT.

This clonotype has at least ten counts. The genes are TRBV5-6 and TRBJ2-3, with D perhaps given as TRBD1 or TRBD2 (5 bases each). This CDR3 is built from 15 residues. Germline assignment: CDR1 SGHDT and CDR2 YYEEEE. The V gene lost 1 base and the J gene lost 1 base, with 10 bases spanning the gap. The DNA for the CDR3 is TGTGCCAGCAGCTTGTTGGGGGTGGGCACAGATACGCAGTATTTT. Its translation: CASSLLGVGTDTQYF.

The sample holds a few counts of this clonotype. V is TRBV7-2 and J is TRBJ2-7, with D possibly TRBD2 on 5 matching bases. Trimming took 2 bases from V and 3 from J, leaving 14 bases between them. The CDR3 length is 15 residues. Germline V lookup: CDR1 SGHTA, CDR2 FQGNSA. CDR3 nucleotides: TGTGCCAGCAGCTTAATGGTACGGGAAAACTACGAGCAGTACTTC. Residues: CASSLMVRENYEQYF.

This clonotype was observed at least ten times. The chain's CDR3 is CASSPRSGGYGYTF. The CDR3 DNA sequence: TGTGCCAGCTCACCACGGAGTGGGGGATATGGCTACACCTTC. The V call is TRBV18, the J call TRBJ1-2; maybe TRBD1 (5 bases). Per germline, CDR1 KGHSH and CDR2 LQKENI. CDR3 length: 14 residues. V gave up 1 base and J gave up 5 bases, with 11 bases separating them. Drawing the rest from reference TRBV18 and TRBJ1-2, the complete variable domain is NAGVMQNPRHLVRRRGQEARLRCSPMKGHSHVYWYRQLPEEGLKFMVYLQKENIIDESGMPKERFSAEFPKEGPSILRIQQVVRGDSAAYFCASSPRSGGYGYTFGSGTRLTVV.

This clonotype was counted at least ten times. V usage is TRBV29-1 and J usage is TRBJ1-1; D might be TRBD1 (5 bases). The CDR3 is made up of 13 amino acids. V was pared by 4 bases and J by 6 bases, with 15 bases between. Per germline, CDR1 SQVTM and CDR2 ANQGSEA. CDR3 in DNA: TGCAGCGTTGGGGACTTAGGGATCTCTGAAGCTTTCTTT. Translating gives CSVGDLGISEAFF.

This clonotype counts as medium-sized. The chain has TRBV20-1 and TRBJ2-7, with D tentatively TRBD2 (6 bases). V was cut by 1 base and J by 2 bases, with 15 bases left in between. This CDR3 has 15 amino acids. Germline lookup yields CDR1 DFQATT and CDR2 SNEGSKA (reference sequence). CDR3 in DNA: TGCAGTGCTAGAGGCGCGGGATTTAAACCCTACGAGCAGTACTTC. Its translation: CSARGAGFKPYEQYF.

This clonotype was seen at least ten times. The rearrangement links TRBV20-1 to TRBJ2-1, with 9 bases that match TRBD2. The J segment lost 6 bases and the V segment lost 0 bases, leaving 9 bases of the junction unmatched. The CDR3 runs 16 residues. CDR1 and CDR2 (germline): DFQATT, SNEGSKA (reference sequence). The CDR3 region is CSARDPRTSVFNEQFF. The CDR3 DNA reads as TGCAGTGCTAGAGATCCGAGGACTAGCGTATTCAATGAGCAGTTCTTC.

V is TRBV12-3 or TRBV12-4 and J is TRBJ2-1; 7 bases align to TRBD1. J gave up 7 bases and V 6 bases, and 12 bases lay outside the gene matches. CDR3 size: 15 residues. The CDR3: CASRGTVHAGNEQFF. The CDR3 coding sequence is TGTGCCAGCAGGGGGACAGTCCACGCTGGAAATGAGCAGTTCTTC.

The CDR3 DNA sequence: TGTGCCACCTCCCCATTTAGGGGAGCGGGAGGGGGTGAGCAGTTCTTC. It codes for CATSPFRGAGGGEQFF. The genes are TRBV3-1 and TRBJ2-1; TRBD2 matches 10 bases. The length of the CDR3 is 16 residues. V lost 10 bases to trimming and J lost 9 bases; unmatched junction nucleotides: 18. Germline CDR1 is LGHDT and CDR2 is YNNKEL (reference sequence).

Ten or more counts support this clonotype. The chain couples TRBV12-3 or TRBV12-4 to TRBJ2-1; 9 positions match TRBD1. The V gene end was trimmed by 5 bases and the J gene end by 0 bases; junction bases not matched to a gene: 5. This CDR3 comprises 16 residues. The CDR3 loop is CASSPNRGPSYNEQFF. As DNA, the CDR3 is TGTGCCAGCAGTCCAAACAGGGGGCCCTCCTACAATGAGCAGTTCTTC.

This clonotype was detected ten times or more. The chain carries TRBV10-3 and TRBJ1-6; D is unclear. The ends were cut back, 6 bases at V and 8 bases at J, with 14 bases in the middle. The CDR3 is made up of 14 amino acids. CDR1 is ENHRY and CDR2 is SYGVKD in the germline V gene. CDR3 residues: CAISLTSPDSPLHF. DNA of the CDR3: TGTGCCATCAGCCTGACAAGCCCAGATTCACCCCTCCACTTT.

This clonotype was counted a few times. The rearrangement joins TRBV27 to TRBJ2-1; the D is unclear. The CDR3 totals 13 residues. Trimming removed 4 bases at V and 9 bases at J, with 13 bases between. CDR1 is MNHEY, CDR2 SMNVEV, per germline (reference sequence). CDR3 bases: TGTGCCAGCAGTTCCCTCCTGGGTGGTGAGCAGTTCTTC. Protein: CASSSLLGGEQFF.

This clonotype was seen many times. The rearrangement uses TRBV20-1 and TRBJ2-3; D is perhaps TRBD2 (7 bases). The ends were cut back, 1 base at V and 1 base at J, with 12 bases in the middle. The CDR3 extends over 15 amino acids. Germline CDR1 and CDR2: DFQATT and SNEGSKA (reference sequence). DNA for the CDR3: TGCAGTGCTAGAGGCGGGGGCCTTGGCACAGATACGCAGTATTTT. Its translation: CSARGGGLGTDTQYF.

This clonotype was detected only a few times. V usage is TRBV5-6 and J usage is TRBJ1-5; 9 nucleotides agree with TRBD1. The CDR3 is made up of 15 amino acids. CDR1 SGHDT and CDR2 YYEEEE come from the germline V gene. The trim removed 4 bases at V and 5 bases at J, leaving 7 bases unmatched. For the CDR3, the DNA is TGTGCCAGCAGCACCTCAGGACAGGGGTATCAGCCCCAGCATTTT. It codes for CASSTSGQGYQPQHF.

The gene calls are TRBV4-1 and TRBJ1-2; unclear D gene. The CDR3 consists of 14 residues. V dropped 0 bases and J dropped 4 bases, with 9 bases sitting between them. Germline CDR1 MGHRA, CDR2 YSYEKL. CDR3 nucleotides: TGCGCCAGCAGCCAAGAAAGCGGAACCTATGGCTACACCTTC. Protein: CASSQESGTYGYTF.